One sample yielded the 23 T cell receptor beta chains listed below, sequenced in a study of T cell repertoires in ileal Crohn's disease. Profiled with immunoSEQ multiplex PCR; TCRdb holds only in-frame clones, not every one. Counted here are about 60,000 clones, 85% to 90% occurring once; the ten biggest clones make up roughly 1.9%. The time point is: neoterminal ileum biopsy at postoperative endoscopy, about 6 months after surgery. The sample consisted of ileal tissue. These receptor sequences come from an adult with Crohn's disease.

The rearrangement links TRBV18 to TRBJ1-2; 8 nucleotides align to TRBD1. CDR1 is KGHSH, CDR2 LQKENI, per germline. CDR3 length equals 15 residues. V shed 2 bases, J shed 0 bases, and the junction held 2 bases outside the gene matches. The CDR3 loop is CASSPWTGPNYGYTF. The CDR3 DNA is TGTGCCAGCTCACCATGGACAGGGCCTAACTATGGCTACACCTTC.

This clone was seen a single time. The V gene is TRBV5-4, the J gene TRBJ2-5; no reliable D call. CDR1 is SGHNT and CDR2 is YYREEE in the germline V gene (reference sequence). Trimming removed 5 bases at V and 2 bases at J, with 10 bases between. The CDR3 runs 13 residues. CDR3 sequence: CASRTARQETQYF. CDR3 DNA sequence: TGTGCCAGCAGAACGGCTAGGCAAGAGACCCAGTACTTC.

V is TRBV10-3 and J is TRBJ2-2; TRBD2 matches at 7 bases. The ends lost 10 bases at V and 4 bases at J; junction bases unmatched: 3. Germline V gene lookup returns CDR1 ENHRY and CDR2 SYGVKD. This CDR3 is 12 amino acids long. CDR3 amino acids: CATLAGTGELFF. CDR3 bases: TGTGCCACTTTAGCGGGCACCGGGGAGCTGTTTTTT.

V usage is TRBV28 and J usage is TRBJ2-3; D is undetermined. CDR1 and CDR2 (germline): MDHEN, SYDVKM. This CDR3 comprises 14 residues. Trimming removed 8 bases at V and 6 bases at J, with 18 bases between. CDR3 in amino acids: CASRLPSGADTQYF. Written as DNA, the CDR3 is TGTGCCAGCCGACTGCCGTCGGGTGCGGATACGCAGTATTTT.

The rearrangement joins TRBV5-4 to TRBJ1-2, with 7 nucleotides matching TRBD1. CDR1 SGHNT and CDR2 YYREEE come from the germline V gene (reference sequence). The CDR3 runs to 16 residues. V dropped 4 bases and J dropped 1; count of bases not matched to a gene: 10. In nucleotides, the CDR3 is TGTGCCAGCAGCCGACCGACAGGGAACTTTAACTATGGCTACACCTTC. It is translated as CASSRPTGNFNYGYTF.

The chain links TRBV18 to TRBJ1-2; TRBD1 is a possible D gene (5 bases). This CDR3 region has 13 residues. The V gene lost 6 bases and the J gene lost 3 bases, with 11 bases spanning the gap. Per germline, CDR1 KGHSH and CDR2 LQKENI. In DNA form, the CDR3 reads TGTGCCAGCTCGGCGACAGAGGACTATGGCTACACCTTC. Amino acid sequence: CASSATEDYGYTF.

The chain combines TRBV19 with TRBJ1-6; TRBD1 matches 11 bases. V was pared by 7 bases and J by 7 bases, with 6 bases of the junction left unmatched. CDR3 length equals 15 residues. In germline, CDR1 is LNHDA, CDR2 SQIVND (reference sequence). The CDR3 loop reads CASTGTGGVNSPLHF. The CDR3 nucleotides are TGTGCCAGTACCGGGACAGGGGGGGTAAATTCACCCCTCCACTTT.

This chain links TRBV5-8 with TRBJ1-5; 8 bases agree with TRBD1. The V gene's germline CDR1 is SGHTS and CDR2 YDEGEE. The V gene end was trimmed by 4 bases and the J gene end by 11 bases; junction bases not matched to a gene: 11. The CDR3 has 14 residues. The CDR3 protein is CASSNAGGFYSQHF. The CDR3 region has the DNA TGTGCCAGCAGCAACGCAGGGGGCTTTTACTCCCAGCATTTT. Variable domain in full (rest from reference TRBV5-8 and TRBJ1-5): EAGVTQSPTHLIKTRGQQATLRCSPISGHTSVYWYQQALGLGLQFLLWYDEGEERNRGNFPPRFSGRQFPNYSSELNVNALELEDSALYLCASSNAGGFYSQHFGDGTRLSIL.

This chain links TRBV2 with TRBJ1-1, with a possible D match to TRBD1 (6 bases). CDR3 size: 13 residues. Between the trimmed V and J ends, which lost 11 bases and 1 base, there was a span of 14 bases. Germline V gene sequence: CDR1 SNHLY, CDR2 FYNNEI. CDR3: CALSQGKNTEAFF. The CDR3 bases are TGTGCCCTCTCTCAGGGGAAGAACACTGAAGCTTTCTTT.

The gene calls are TRBV2 and TRBJ1-5; no firm D call. The CDR3 runs to 14 residues. The germline CDR1 and CDR2 sequences are SNHLY and FYNNEI. Trimming cost V 4 bases and J 1 base, with 8 bases left between them. The CDR3 loop is CASSGAGSNQPQHF. The CDR3, as DNA: TGTGCCAGCAGTGGGGCGGGAAGCAATCAGCCCCAGCATTTT.

V gene TRBV18 combines with J gene TRBJ1-1; D perhaps matches TRBD1 (5 bases). The CDR3 consists of 14 residues. Germline loops: CDR1 KGHSH, CDR2 LQKENI. The V end lost 4 bases, the J end lost 1 base, and 10 bases lay between the germline ends. The CDR3 spells CASSLQDRNTEAFF. CDR3 nucleotides: TGTGCCAGCTCACTCCAAGACAGGAACACTGAAGCTTTCTTT.

V gene TRBV7-9 combines with J gene TRBJ1-1; D is uncertain. V lost 2 bases and J 1 base, leaving 11 bases between the germline ends. CDR1 is SEHNR and CDR2 is FQNEAQ in the germline V gene (reference sequence). This CDR3 is 15 amino acids long. CDR3 sequence reads: CASSLLGLRNTEAFF. DNA for the CDR3: TGTGCCAGCAGCTTATTAGGACTCAGGAACACTGAAGCTTTCTTT.

V is TRBV6-1 and J is TRBJ2-7; 8 bases align to TRBD2. The V gene's germline CDR1 is MNHNS and CDR2 SASEGT. J lost 2 bases, V lost 3 bases, and 12 bases had no gene match. The CDR3 spans 17 residues. The CDR3 reads CASSDQREIRIAYEQYF. The CDR3 nucleotides read TGTGCCAGCAGTGACCAGCGGGAGATTAGAATTGCCTACGAGCAGTACTTC.

V usage is TRBV19 and J usage is TRBJ2-5; a possible D gene is TRBD2 (8 bases). This CDR3 has 17 amino acids. Germline V gene data show CDR1 as LNHDA and CDR2 as SQIVND (reference sequence). V shed 4 bases and J shed 4 bases, with 22 bases lying between them. CDR3 residues: CASSRTGSGGGPETQYF. CDR3 sequence (DNA): TGTGCCAGTAGTAGAACAGGATCGGGAGGGGGCCCAGAGACCCAGTACTTC. Together with reference TRBV19 and TRBJ2-5, the CDR3 gives the full variable domain: DGGITQSPKYLFRKEGQNVTLSCEQNLNHDAMYWYRQDPGQGLRLIYYSQIVNDFQKGDIAEGYSVSREKKESFPLTVTSAQKNPTAFYLCASSRTGSGGGPETQYFGPGTRLLVL.

This sequence joins TRBV18 and TRBJ2-3, with 7 bases that match TRBD2. The CDR3 runs 16 residues. V trimming: 3 bases; J trimming: 3 bases; junction bases outside the gene matches: 9. Germline values: CDR1 KGHSH, CDR2 LQKENI. CDR3 sequence reads: CASSPGIAGPTDTQYF. CDR3 DNA sequence: TGTGCCAGCTCACCGGGGATAGCGGGCCCGACAGATACGCAGTATTTT.

This clone occurred once. The V call is TRBV4-1, the J call TRBJ2-1; maybe TRBD1 (5 bases). The CDR3 covers 18 residues. The V and J ends lost 0 bases and 4 bases respectively, with 19 bases between them. Per germline, CDR1 MGHRA and CDR2 YSYEKL. Here the CDR3 DNA reads TGCGCCAGCAGCCAAGAACGACCAAGGGGTCTACCGTACAATGAGCAGTTCTTC. Translated: CASSQERPRGLPYNEQFF.

CDR3 region: CSVVRRDRSTDTQYF. CDR3 DNA sequence: TGCAGCGTGGTGCGGCGGGACAGAAGCACAGATACGCAGTATTTT. J is TRBJ2-3 and V is TRBV29-1, with a tentative D call TRBD1 (7 bases). Germline V gene data show CDR1 as SQVTM and CDR2 as ANQGSEA. This CDR3 has 15 amino acids. V was cut by 6 bases and J by 0 bases, with 16 bases left in between.

The chain recombines TRBV15 with TRBJ2-7; TRBD2 might be the D (5 bases). CDR3 length: 14 residues. The V and J ends lost 5 bases and 4 bases respectively, with 15 bases between them. Germline loops: CDR1 LNHNV, CDR2 YYDKDF (reference sequence). The DNA for the CDR3 is TGTGCCACCAGCTTACTTGGACGGACTTACGAGCAGTACTTC. This sequence encodes CATSLLGRTYEQYF.

The chain links TRBV14 to TRBJ1-1, with no clear D. CDR1 is SGHDN, CDR2 FVKESK, per germline. V was clipped by 1 base and J by 4 bases, with 7 bases between them. This CDR3 is 13 amino acids long. This CDR3 is CASSQGRFTEAFF. For the CDR3, the DNA is TGTGCCAGCAGCCAAGGGCGGTTCACTGAAGCTTTCTTT.

This sequence joins TRBV30 and TRBJ1-4; 7 bases are a match to TRBD1. V lost 5 bases, J lost 14 bases, and 8 bases stayed unmatched. This CDR3 spans 11 amino acids. Germline lookup yields CDR1 GTSNPN and CDR2 SVGIG (reference sequence). The CDR3 here is CAWAQKGQLFF. CDR3 nucleotides: TGTGCCTGGGCACAGAAGGGACAGCTGTTTTTT.

This rearrangement joins TRBV4-2 to TRBJ1-2; possibly TRBD1 for D (6 bases). V lost 0 bases, J lost 7 bases, and 12 bases lay in between. The CDR3 spans 14 residues. Germline V gives CDR1 LGHNA, CDR2 YNFKEQ. The CDR3 nucleotides read TGTGCCAGCAGCCAAGAAACCCAACAGGGTGGCTACACCTTC. It specifies CASSQETQQGGYTF.

The chain recombines TRBV20-1 with TRBJ2-1; D gene unclear. The CDR3 spans 11 residues. Germline V CDR1 and CDR2: DFQATT, SNEGSKA (reference sequence). V gave up 7 bases and J gave up 5 bases, with 9 bases separating them. CDR3 DNA: TGCAGTGTCGAGCAACACAATGAGCAGTTCTTC. Protein product: CSVEQHNEQFF.

This chain connects TRBV11-2 to TRBJ1-1; D is perhaps TRBD1 (5 bases). The CDR3 runs 12 residues. Trimming took off 1 base at V and 12 bases at J, with 12 bases between the two ends. CDR1 and CDR2 (germline): SGHAT, FQNNGV. The DNA for the CDR3 is TGTGCCAGCAGCTTAGCAGGGTTCGGTACTTTCTTT. It encodes CASSLAGFGTFF. Full variable domain (missing parts from reference TRBV11-2 and TRBJ1-1): EAGVAQSPRYKIIEKRQSVAFWCNPISGHATLYWYQQILGQGPKLLIQFQNNGVVDDSQLPKDRFSAERLKGVDSTLKIQPAKLEDSAVYLCASSLAGFGTFFGQGTRLTVV.